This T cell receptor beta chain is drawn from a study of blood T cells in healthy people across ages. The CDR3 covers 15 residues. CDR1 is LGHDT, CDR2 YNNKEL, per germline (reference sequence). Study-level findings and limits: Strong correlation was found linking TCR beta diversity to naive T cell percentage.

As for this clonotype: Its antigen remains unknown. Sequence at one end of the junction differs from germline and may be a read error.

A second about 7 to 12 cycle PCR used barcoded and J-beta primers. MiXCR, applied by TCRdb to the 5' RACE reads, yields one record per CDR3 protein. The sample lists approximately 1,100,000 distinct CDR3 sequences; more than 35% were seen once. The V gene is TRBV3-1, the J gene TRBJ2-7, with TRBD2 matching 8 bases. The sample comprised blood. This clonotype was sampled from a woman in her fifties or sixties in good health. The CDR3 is CASSREIAGPYKQYF. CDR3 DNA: TGTGCCAGCAGCCGAGAAATAGCGGGACCCTACAAGCAGTACTTC.